These 20 T cell receptor beta chains came from one sample sequenced in a study of glioma-infiltrating T cells after dendritic cell vaccination. The method was immunoSEQ multiplex PCR; TCRdb's version includes in-frame clones alone and lacks a portion of them. The sample holds about 82,000 clones, over 85% seen once. Source: blood, taken before dendritic cell vaccination. The receptors come from a human donor with glioblastoma.

V usage is TRBV5-1 and J usage is TRBJ1-1; 7 bases agree with TRBD1. The CDR3 totals 15 residues. Germline loops: CDR1 SGHRS, CDR2 YFSETQ. The V segment lost 4 bases and the J segment 1 base; nucleotides outside the gene matches: 7. The CDR3 is CASSTGTAENTEAFF. For the CDR3, the DNA is TGCGCCAGCAGCACGGGGACAGCTGAGAACACTGAAGCTTTCTTT.

V gene TRBV2 combines with J gene TRBJ1-2; 10 bases match TRBD1. Germline V gene sequence: CDR1 SNHLY, CDR2 FYNNEI. V gave up 8 bases and J gave up 10 bases; unmatched junction bases: 7. The CDR3 has 12 residues. The CDR3 sequence: CASFPGQGIYTF. The CDR3 bases are TGTGCCAGCTTCCCGGGACAGGGGATCTACACCTTC.

The chain employs TRBV7-2 and TRBJ2-7; the D gene is possibly TRBD1 (7 bases). The CDR3 is 16 amino acids. Germline-derived CDR1 and CDR2 are SGHTA and FQGNSA. V lost 2 bases, J lost 3 bases, and 17 bases lay in between. CDR3 loop: CASSLSGGGAHYEQYF. CDR3 DNA: TGTGCCAGCAGCTTATCCGGAGGGGGCGCGCACTACGAGCAGTACTTC. Variable domain in full (rest from reference TRBV7-2 and TRBJ2-7): GAGVSQSPSNKVTEKGKDVELRCDPISGHTALYWYRQSLGQGLEFLIYFQGNSAPDKSGLPSDRFSAERTGGSVSTLTIQRTQQEDSAVYLCASSLSGGGAHYEQYFGPGTRLTVT.

Of note for this clone: The germline gene is not matched at one end of the junction; a read error may be the cause. The chain joins TRBV13 to TRBJ2-7; 8 bases align to TRBD2. The CDR3 totals 13 residues. CDR1 and CDR2 from the germline V gene are PRHDT and FYEKMQ (reference sequence). CDR3 coding DNA: TGTGCCAGCAGTTCACTGGGACTAGATCCCCTGAACTTC. As protein: CASSSLGLDPLNF. Looking up the rest from reference TRBV13 and TRBJ2-7 gives the full variable domain: AAGVIQSPRHLIKEKRETATLKCYPIPRHDTVYWYQQGPGQDPQFLISFYEKMQSDKGSIPDRFSAQQFSDYHSELNMSSLELGDSALYFCASSSLGLDPLNFGPGTRLTVT.

The V call is TRBV19, the J call TRBJ2-1, with D possibly being TRBD1 (5 bases). With 8 bases removed from V and 0 bases from J, the gap between germline ends came to 11 bases. Germline CDR1 is LNHDA and CDR2 is SQIVND (reference sequence). The CDR3 contains 14 residues. CDR3 loop: CASARATSYNEQFF. In DNA, the CDR3 is TGTGCCAGTGCCAGGGCGACCTCCTACAATGAGCAGTTCTTC.

This rearrangement joins TRBV11-3 to TRBJ2-3; weak D call: TRBD1 (6 bases). Trimming removed 4 bases from V and 9 bases from J, with 23 bases in between. The CDR3 totals 16 residues. Looked up from germline, CDR1 is SGHNT and CDR2 is YENEEA. The CDR3 DNA reads as TGTGCCAGCAGCTGGGACCCGGGACAAGGTATTGGAACGCAGTATTTT. Protein product: CASSWDPGQGIGTQYF.

V and J are TRBV5-1 and TRBJ2-5; perhaps TRBD1 as D (5 bases). The ends were cut back, 1 base at V and 5 bases at J, with 15 bases in the middle. Germline V gene lookup returns CDR1 SGHRS and CDR2 YFSETQ. The CDR3 is made up of 15 amino acids. As DNA, the CDR3 is TGCGCCAGCAGCTTGTCAGGGCCTCCCTCGGAGACCCAGTACTTC. The encoded protein is CASSLSGPPSETQYF.

The chain recombines TRBV27 with TRBJ2-7; tentative D call: TRBD1 (6 bases). Trimming shortened V by 7 bases and J by 3 bases, and 13 bases separated the two germline ends. Germline V gene lookup returns CDR1 MNHEY and CDR2 SMNVEV (reference sequence). The CDR3 is made up of 13 amino acids. The CDR3 is CASTRGRDYEQYF. Here the CDR3 DNA reads TGTGCCAGCACCAGGGGACGGGACTACGAGCAGTACTTC.

The chain employs TRBV2 and TRBJ2-2; weak D call: TRBD1 (6 bases). The germline V and J ends were trimmed by 7 bases and 1 base, with 13 bases remaining between them. CDR3 length: 15 amino acids. Germline CDR1 and CDR2: SNHLY and FYNNEI. Here the CDR3 reads CASTQDRLNTGELFF. CDR3 sequence (DNA): TGTGCCAGCACCCAAGACAGGTTGAACACCGGGGAGCTGTTTTTT.

J is TRBJ1-5 and V is TRBV6-5; D not certain. Trimming left V 6 bases short and J 5 bases short, with 14 bases between. The CDR3 is made up of 14 amino acids. Looked up from germline, CDR1 is MNHEY and CDR2 is SVGAGI. This CDR3 reads CASSPLTSDQPQHF. DNA of the CDR3: TGTGCCAGCAGCCCCCTCACTTCTGATCAGCCCCAGCATTTT.

The chain is built from TRBV30 and TRBJ2-5; TRBD2 matches 8 bases. Germline lookup yields CDR1 GTSNPN and CDR2 SVGIG (reference sequence). The length of the CDR3 is 13 residues. V was clipped by 2 bases and J by 9 bases; unmatched bases: 8. In nucleotides, the CDR3 is TGTGCCTGGAGTCGGGGGGGGCAAGGTGCCCAGTACTTC. It is translated as CAWSRGGQGAQYF.

This chain links TRBV9 with TRBJ1-2, with 10 bases matching TRBD1. This CDR3 has 12 amino acids. Germline V gene lookup returns CDR1 SGDLS and CDR2 YYNGEE. V lost 0 bases and J lost 10; bases outside the gene matches: 0. CDR3 loop: CASSVGQGAYTF. Written as DNA, the CDR3 is TGTGCCAGCAGCGTAGGACAGGGGGCCTACACCTTC. Variable domain in full (rest from reference TRBV9 and TRBJ1-2): DSGVTQTPKHLITATGQRVTLRCSPRSGDLSVYWYQQSLDQGLQFLIQYYNGEERAKGNILERFSAQQFPDLHSELNLSSLELGDSALYFCASSVGQGAYTFGSGTRLTVV.

The J gene is TRBJ2-7, the V gene TRBV27, with D tentatively TRBD2 (6 bases). The CDR3 runs to 16 residues. The germline gives CDR1 MNHEY, CDR2 SMNVEV (reference sequence). Trimming removed 5 bases from V and 0 bases from J, with 17 bases in between. CDR3 nucleotides: TGTGCCAGCAGTCTCTCTTCCGGGACTTTCTCCTACGAGCAGTACTTC. It specifies CASSLSSGTFSYEQYF.

The CDR3 DNA follows: TGTGCCAGAAGATCTCTGGGTACGGGGAGCCGGTACGAGCAGTACTTC. Protein: CARRSLGTGSRYEQYF. The chain couples TRBV5-3 to TRBJ2-7, with TRBD2 as a possible D gene (5 bases). TRBV5-3 is flagged as an ORF with uncertain function. This CDR3 comprises 16 residues. The V end was cut by 5 bases, the J end by 4 bases, with 22 bases between.

V usage is TRBV19 and J usage is TRBJ1-2; perhaps TRBD1 as D (6 bases). CDR3 size: 14 residues. Germline V gives CDR1 LNHDA, CDR2 SQIVND (reference sequence). Trimming removed 3 bases from V and 8 bases from J, with 16 bases in between. The CDR3 nucleotides read TGTGCCAGTAGTATGGGGGGGGCTCTGGGAGGCTACACCTTC. Its translation is CASSMGGALGGYTF.

V is TRBV30 and J is TRBJ1-5, with D perhaps TRBD1 (5 bases). The ends were cut back, 2 bases at V and 5 bases at J, with 16 bases in the middle. There are 15 residues in the CDR3. CDR1 and CDR2 from the germline V gene are GTSNPN and SVGIG (reference sequence). The CDR3 nucleotides are TGTGCCTGGAGTTCGGGGTCCGGGGGTGATCAGCCCCAGCATTTT. It is translated as CAWSSGSGGDQPQHF.

The chain uses TRBV7-2 and TRBJ2-7, with a possible D match to TRBD1 (5 bases). CDR1 is SGHTA, CDR2 FQGNSA, per germline. Trimming shortened V by 1 base and J by 4 bases, and 14 bases separated the two germline ends. This CDR3 spans 15 amino acids. The CDR3 reads CASSLGVGRGYEQYF. CDR3 nucleotide sequence: TGTGCCAGCAGCTTAGGAGTGGGTAGGGGTTACGAGCAGTACTTC.

The chain recombines TRBV2 with TRBJ1-2, with D possibly matching TRBD1 (5 bases). V lost 8 bases to trimming and J lost 3 bases, with 7 bases between them. CDR3 size: 11 residues. Germline CDR1 reads SNHLY; CDR2 reads FYNNEI. CDR3: CASGAYYGYTF. CDR3 bases: TGTGCCAGCGGGGCATACTATGGCTACACCTTC.

This clone was picked up a small number of times. The chain joins TRBV2 to TRBJ2-7, with D possibly TRBD2 on 7 matching bases. The length of the CDR3 is 16 residues. Germline V gene lookup returns CDR1 SNHLY and CDR2 FYNNEI. V dropped 7 bases and J dropped 5 bases, with 24 bases sitting between them. In nucleotides, the CDR3 is TGTGCCAGCATCCCCGCGGGCGGGGGCAGGTCCCACGAGCAGTACTTC. Translating it yields CASIPAGGGRSHEQYF. The whole variable domain, remainder taken from reference TRBV2 and TRBJ2-7, is EPEVTQTPSHQVTQMGQEVILRCVPISNHLYFYWYRQILGQKVEFLVSFYNNEISEKSEIFDDQFSVERPDGSNFTLKIRSTKLEDSAMYFCASIPAGGGRSHEQYFGPGTRLTVT.

The gene calls are TRBV6-1 and TRBJ1-2, with D perhaps TRBD1 (6 bases). Trimming pared 2 bases from V and 4 bases from J, leaving 20 bases between. CDR3 size: 17 residues. Germline V lookup: CDR1 MNHNS, CDR2 SASEGT. CDR3 residues: CASSEFGQPNSLYGYTF. The CDR3 DNA is TGTGCCAGCAGTGAATTTGGACAGCCAAATTCCCTCTATGGCTACACCTTC.